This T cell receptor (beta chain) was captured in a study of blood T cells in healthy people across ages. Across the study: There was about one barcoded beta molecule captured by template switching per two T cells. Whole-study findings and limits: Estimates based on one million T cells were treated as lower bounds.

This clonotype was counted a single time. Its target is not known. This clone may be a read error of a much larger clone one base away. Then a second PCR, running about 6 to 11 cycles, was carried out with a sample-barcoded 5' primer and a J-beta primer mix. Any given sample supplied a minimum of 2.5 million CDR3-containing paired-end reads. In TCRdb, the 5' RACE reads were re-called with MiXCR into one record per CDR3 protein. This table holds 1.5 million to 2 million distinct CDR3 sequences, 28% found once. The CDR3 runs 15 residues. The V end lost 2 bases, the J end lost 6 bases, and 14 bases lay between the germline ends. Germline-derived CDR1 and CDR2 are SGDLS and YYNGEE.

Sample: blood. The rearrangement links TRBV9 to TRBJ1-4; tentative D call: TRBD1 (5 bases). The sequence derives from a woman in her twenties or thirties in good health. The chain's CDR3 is CASSVFRGMDEKLFF. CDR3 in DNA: TGTGCCAGCAGCGTCTTTCGGGGGATGGATGAAAAACTGTTTTTT.